The next 9 T cell receptor beta chains were all read from a single sample in a study of blood T cell repertoires in COVID-19. Clones were sequenced by immunoSEQ multiplex PCR, and TCRdb holds only the in-frame ones, with some missing. The table lists some 240,000 clones, 80% to 85% of them singletons. Sample: PBMCs or T cells enriched from blood (not recorded which). The receptors come from a man aged 50 or older who had recovered from COVID-19.

The sample holds one count of this clone. The sample contains more than one DNA sequence encoding this CDR3. The chain employs TRBV6-5 and TRBJ2-2, with 7 bases fitting TRBD2. Trimming removed 6 bases from V and 3 bases from J; junction bases left unmatched: 7. Germline V CDR1 and CDR2: MNHEY, SVGAGI. The CDR3 consists of 15 residues. CDR3 region: CASSPGGRDTGELFF. The CDR3 coding sequence is TGTGCCAGCAGCCCCGGAGGGAGGGACACCGGGGAGCTGTTTTTT.

The chain carries TRBV25-1 and TRBJ1-1; D perhaps matches TRBD1 (6 bases). The CDR3 extends over 14 amino acids. Germline V lookup: CDR1 MGHDK, CDR2 SYGVNS. V gave up 5 bases and J gave up 4 bases, with 14 bases separating them. The chain's CDR3 is CASSPTGGLTEAFF. For the CDR3, the DNA is TGTGCCAGCAGTCCAACGGGGGGGCTCACTGAAGCTTTCTTT.

The chain joins TRBV5-1 to TRBJ1-1; 7 nucleotides match TRBD1. Trimming at V came to 5 bases and at J to 0 bases, leaving 19 bases not matched to a gene. This CDR3 contains 19 residues. Germline CDR1 is SGHRS and CDR2 is YFSETQ. The CDR3 reads CASSPNSGTARFMNTEAFF. In DNA form, the CDR3 reads TGCGCCAGCAGTCCCAACTCGGGGACAGCAAGATTCATGAACACTGAAGCTTTCTTT.

The V gene is TRBV10-1, the J gene TRBJ2-1; 7 bases match TRBD2. V was pared by 1 base and J by 7 bases, with 7 bases of the junction left unmatched. The CDR3 is 15 residues long. Per germline, CDR1 WNHNN and CDR2 SYGVQD (reference sequence). The CDR3 region has the DNA TGCGCCAGCAGTGAGTGGGGTAGCGGGCAGAATGAGCAGTTCTTC. It specifies CASSEWGSGQNEQFF.

The CDR3 region has the DNA TGTGCCACCAGTCGACAGAGCACAGATACGCAGTATTTT. Translated, it gives CATSRQSTDTQYF. This chain joins TRBV24-1 and TRBJ2-3; tentative D call: TRBD1 (5 bases). The CDR3 contains 13 residues. Trimming pared 6 bases from V and 0 bases from J, leaving 6 bases between. Germline CDR1 KGHDR, CDR2 SFDVKD.

The genes are TRBV5-6 and TRBJ1-5, with unresolved D. Trimming cost V 4 bases and J 2 bases, with 13 bases left between them. This CDR3 is 15 amino acids long. CDR1 is SGHDT and CDR2 is YYEEEE in the germline V gene. In nucleotides, the CDR3 is TGTGCCAGCAGCCGGAGCGGGATGCGCAATCAGCCCCAGCATTTT. Translated, it gives CASSRSGMRNQPQHF.

The rearrangement links TRBV5-1 to TRBJ1-3, with a possible D match to TRBD1 (6 bases). There are 16 residues in the CDR3. The germline CDR1 and CDR2 sequences are SGHRS and YFSETQ. V gave up 0 bases and J gave up 0 bases, with 10 bases separating them. CDR3 in amino acids: CASSLGGQNSGNTIYF. DNA for the CDR3: TGCGCCAGCAGCTTGGGTGGACAGAACTCTGGAAACACCATATATTTT. Looking up the rest from reference TRBV5-1 and TRBJ1-3 gives the full variable domain: KAGVTQTPRYLIKTRGQQVTLSCSPISGHRSVSWYQQTPGQGLQFLFEYFSETQRNKGNFPGRFSGRQFSNSRSEMNVSTLELGDSALYLCASSLGGQNSGNTIYFGEGSWLTVV.

This clone was seen a few times. The chain is built from TRBV4-2 and TRBJ2-1; TRBD1 matches 8 bases. V lost 4 bases to trimming and J lost 9 bases; unmatched junction nucleotides: 17. The germline V gene has CDR1 LGHNA and CDR2 YNFKEQ. The CDR3 spans 17 residues. CDR3 sequence reads: CASSLREGQGFWSEQFF. The CDR3 DNA sequence: TGTGCCAGCAGCCTAAGAGAAGGACAGGGATTTTGGAGTGAGCAGTTCTTC.

The J gene is TRBJ1-1, the V gene TRBV11-3; no clear D. There are 13 residues in the CDR3. The V end was cut by 5 bases, the J end by 4 bases, with 11 bases between. From germline, CDR1 is SGHNT and CDR2 YENEEA. The CDR3 nucleotides are TGTGCCAGCAGCCACAGTATGGGCACTGAAGCTTTCTTT. Translation: CASSHSMGTEAFF.